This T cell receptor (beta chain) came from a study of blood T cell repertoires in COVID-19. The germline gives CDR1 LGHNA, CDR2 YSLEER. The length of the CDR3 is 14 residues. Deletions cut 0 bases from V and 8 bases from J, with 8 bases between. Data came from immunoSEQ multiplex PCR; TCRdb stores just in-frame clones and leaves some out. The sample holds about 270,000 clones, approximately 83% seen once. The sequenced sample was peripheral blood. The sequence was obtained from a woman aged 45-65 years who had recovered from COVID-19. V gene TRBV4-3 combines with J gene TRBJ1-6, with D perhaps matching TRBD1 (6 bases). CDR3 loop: CASSQDRGHSPLHF. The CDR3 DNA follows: TGCGCCAGCAGCCAAGACAGGGGTCATTCACCCCTCCACTTT.